The next 21 T cell receptor beta chains were all read from a single sample in a study of T cell repertoires in cytomegalovirus infection. MiXCR, applied by TCRdb to the reads, yields one record per CDR3 protein. Of around 320,000 distinct CDR3 sequences in the sample, around a tenth were seen once. Input material: PBMCs. The receptors come from a human donor in good health (CMV status not recorded). Some clones in this sample may be carry-over from other donors' samples.

This clonotype has more than one count but fewer than ten. The V and J genes are TRBV9 and TRBJ2-7, with TRBD2 as a possible D gene (5 bases). The germline V and J ends were trimmed by 4 bases and 6 bases, with 11 bases remaining between them. The CDR3 runs to 12 residues. CDR1 is SGDLS and CDR2 is YYNGEE in the germline V gene. The CDR3 DNA reads TGTGCCAGCAGCCCCCGGGGATCCGAGCAGTACTTC. This gives the protein CASSPRGSEQYF.

This clonotype was found a few times. This chain uses TRBV19 with TRBJ2-7; D perhaps matches TRBD2 (6 bases). From germline, CDR1 is LNHDA and CDR2 SQIVND (reference sequence). The V end lost 5 bases, the J end lost 0 bases, and 8 bases lay between the germline ends. The CDR3 has 13 residues. Here the CDR3 DNA reads TGTGCCAGTAGTGTGACTAGCTCCTACGAGCAGTACTTC. The encoded protein is CASSVTSSYEQYF.

This clonotype was seen a few times. The chain employs TRBV20-1 and TRBJ1-5; no firm D call. The CDR3 sequence is 16 residues long. Trimming took 0 bases from V and 2 from J, leaving 14 bases between them. Per germline, CDR1 DFQATT and CDR2 SNEGSKA (reference sequence). The chain's CDR3 is CSARDSARGRNQPQHF. CDR3 sequence (DNA): TGCAGTGCTAGAGATTCGGCACGGGGTCGCAATCAGCCCCAGCATTTT.

The chain has TRBV6-2 or TRBV6-3 and TRBJ2-7, with unresolved D. V was cut by 2 bases and J by 9 bases, with 14 bases left in between. Germline lookup yields CDR1 MNHEY and CDR2 SVGEGT. The CDR3 totals 13 residues. The CDR3 sequence is CASSYGPRGGQYF. DNA for the CDR3: TGTGCCAGCAGTTACGGGCCACGCGGCGGGCAGTACTTC.

This clonotype has a count of ten or more. V gene TRBV7-8 combines with J gene TRBJ2-5, with 7 positions matching TRBD1. The germline V gene has CDR1 SGHVS and CDR2 FQNEAQ. V shed 1 base and J 4 bases; nucleotides not matched to a gene: 6. The CDR3 is 15 residues long. The CDR3 DNA follows: TGTGCCAGCAGCTTAGTTACAGGGGCCATAGAGACCCAGTACTTC. It specifies CASSLVTGAIETQYF.

This clonotype was seen many times. This chain joins TRBV7-8 and TRBJ1-1; 8 bases map to TRBD1. Germline V gene sequence: CDR1 SGHVS, CDR2 FQNEAQ. The CDR3 spans 16 residues. The V and J ends lost 4 bases and 9 bases, in that order; junction bases with no gene match: 16. CDR3 in DNA: TGTGCCAGCAGCTACGGACAGGGACTAGTTGCAACTCAAGCTTTCTTT. Translation: CASSYGQGLVATQAFF. The full variable domain, with the rest looked up from reference TRBV7-8 and TRBJ1-1, is GAGVSQSPRYKVAKRGQDVALRCDPISGHVSLFWYQQALGQGPEFLTYFQNEAQLDKSGLPSDRFFAERPEGSVSTLKIQRTQQEDSAVYLCASSYGQGLVATQAFFGQGTRLTVV.

This clonotype was seen at least ten times. V and J are TRBV7-2 and TRBJ1-2; D is possibly TRBD1 (5 bases). This CDR3 contains 16 residues. Looked up from germline, CDR1 is SGHTA and CDR2 is FQGNSA. V lost 5 bases and J lost 6, with 22 bases in between. The CDR3 nucleotides read TGTGCCAGCAGCCAATCCGCTACACGGGGCCCGAATGGCTACACCTTC. Amino acid sequence: CASSQSATRGPNGYTF. The full variable domain, in which reference TRBV7-2 and TRBJ1-2 provide the parts outside the CDR3, is GAGVSQSPSNKVTEKGKDVELRCDPISGHTALYWYRQSLGQGLEFLIYFQGNSAPDKSGLPSDRFSAERTGGSVSTLTIQRTQQEDSAVYLCASSQSATRGPNGYTFGSGTRLTVV.

This chain uses TRBV6-6 with TRBJ1-5, with D tentatively TRBD1 (5 bases). The CDR3 spans 15 residues. V was trimmed by 0 bases and J by 6 bases, leaving 12 bases between them. Per germline, CDR1 MNHNY and CDR2 SVGAGI (reference sequence). In DNA, the CDR3 is TGTGCCAGCAGTTACTCTGGGGCAGGATCTCAGCCCCAGCATTTT. Encoded protein: CASSYSGAGSQPQHF.

The chain combines TRBV6-6 with TRBJ2-1, with 13 bases identical to TRBD2. V shed 10 bases and J 8 bases; nucleotides not matched to a gene: 11. The CDR3 length is 15 residues. Germline loops: CDR1 MNHNY, CDR2 SVGAGI (reference sequence). The CDR3 DNA sequence: TGTGCCAACAGAACTAGCGGGAGGGCGGGTGATGAGCAGTTCTTC. The encoded protein is CANRTSGRAGDEQFF.

This clonotype was found many times. This chain connects TRBV7-8 to TRBJ2-1; D is unclear. Trimming pared 1 base from V and 6 bases from J, leaving 10 bases between. CDR3 length: 14 residues. The germline CDR1 and CDR2 sequences are SGHVS and FQNEAQ. CDR3 nucleotides: TGTGCCAGCAGCTTAGGGAGATCCAGCAATGAGCAGTTCTTC. It is translated as CASSLGRSSNEQFF.

The chain links TRBV5-1 to TRBJ2-3, with 11 bases lining up with TRBD2. CDR1 and CDR2 (germline): SGHRS, YFSETQ. Losses at the gene ends were 0 bases for V and 2 bases for J; bases not matched to a gene: 5. This CDR3 contains 17 residues. The CDR3 DNA reads TGCGCCAGCAGCTTGGACCTACTAGCGGGGGTCACAGATACGCAGTATTTT. Its translation is CASSLDLLAGVTDTQYF.

This clonotype showed up just a few times. The chain has TRBV20-1 and TRBJ1-1; maybe TRBD1 (5 bases). Trimming left V 3 bases short and J 4 bases short, with 15 bases between. Germline V CDR1 and CDR2: DFQATT, SNEGSKA (reference sequence). The CDR3 loop spans 14 amino acids. As DNA, the CDR3 is TGCAGTGCTAGGAACCCCGGGGGAATCACTGAAGCTTTCTTT. Its translation: CSARNPGGITEAFF.

This sequence joins TRBV27 and TRBJ1-2; no clear D gene. Trimming stripped 0 bases from V and 3 bases from J, with 8 bases between. The length of the CDR3 is 14 residues. The germline gives CDR1 MNHEY, CDR2 SMNVEV (reference sequence). CDR3 sequence reads: CASSLSIGYYGYTF. Written as DNA, the CDR3 is TGTGCCAGCAGTTTATCGATAGGGTACTATGGCTACACCTTC.

This clonotype was seen a handful of times. The chain joins TRBV20-1 to TRBJ2-3; D gene uncertain. The CDR3 has 15 residues. Per germline, CDR1 DFQATT and CDR2 SNEGSKA (reference sequence). Trimming removed 0 bases from V and 2 bases from J, with 12 bases in between. The CDR3 nucleotides read TGCAGTGCTAGAGATATGGGCAGGTACACAGATACGCAGTATTTT. Its protein product is CSARDMGRYTDTQYF.

This clonotype appeared a few times. V and J are TRBV11-2 and TRBJ2-7, with D possibly being TRBD1 or TRBD2 (5 bases each). The CDR3 totals 13 residues. V was shortened by 7 bases and J by 4 bases, with 14 bases between the two germline ends. The germline V gene encodes CDR1 SGHAT and CDR2 FQNNGV. The CDR3 bases are TGTGCCAGCAAACCGGGACCGACTTACGAGCAGTACTTC. Protein: CASKPGPTYEQYF.

This chain uses TRBV7-2 with TRBJ2-2; 7 nucleotides agree with TRBD2. V shed 1 base, J shed 5 bases, and the junction held 4 bases outside the gene matches. The germline V gene has CDR1 SGHTA and CDR2 FQGNSA. The CDR3 is 15 residues long. CDR3 residues: CASSLEGTITGELFF. CDR3 bases: TGTGCCAGCAGCTTAGAAGGGACTATTACCGGGGAGCTGTTTTTT. Variable domain in full (rest from reference TRBV7-2 and TRBJ2-2): GAGVSQSPSNKVTEKGKDVELRCDPISGHTALYWYRQSLGQGLEFLIYFQGNSAPDKSGLPSDRFSAERTGGSVSTLTIQRTQQEDSAVYLCASSLEGTITGELFFGEGSRLTVL.

At least ten counts were recorded for this clonotype. This chain joins TRBV7-2 and TRBJ2-5; no clear D gene. CDR3 length: 15 residues. With 4 bases removed from V and 5 bases from J, the gap between germline ends came to 17 bases. CDR1 is SGHTA, CDR2 FQGNSA, per germline. CDR3 DNA sequence: TGTGCCAGCAGCTCCCTGGGTGCCTTGTCGGAGACCCAGTACTTC. Protein: CASSSLGALSETQYF.

CDR3 amino acids: CSARDRDMFGEQFF. CDR3 in DNA: TGCAGTGCTAGAGACAGGGACATGTTCGGTGAGCAGTTCTTC. The rearrangement uses TRBV20-1 and TRBJ2-1; perhaps TRBD1 as D (6 bases). Germline CDR1 DFQATT, CDR2 SNEGSKA (reference sequence). V was cut by 0 bases and J by 9 bases, with 15 bases left in between. The CDR3 is 14 residues long.

This clonotype came up a few times. The V call is TRBV11-1, the J call TRBJ1-2, with D unresolved. V was pared by 5 bases and J by 5 bases, with 21 bases between. Germline lookup yields CDR1 SGHAT and CDR2 FQDESV (reference sequence). The CDR3 has 16 amino acids. CDR3 bases: TGTGCCAGCAGCAGATCCCCGGGAGAAGGGAATTATGGCTACACCTTC. This codes for CASSRSPGEGNYGYTF.

The rearrangement uses TRBV6-5 and TRBJ1-1; D might be TRBD1 (6 bases). Trimming removed 5 bases at V and 13 bases at J, with 20 bases between. CDR3 length: 13 amino acids. Germline CDR1 MNHEY, CDR2 SVGAGI. The CDR3: CASSPNSGTIIFF. CDR3 DNA sequence: TGTGCCAGCAGTCCGAATTCCGGGACAATCATTTTCTTT.

This clonotype was seen only a few times. The chain joins TRBV12-3 or TRBV12-4 to TRBJ1-5; D unresolved. V was cut by 1 base and J by 7 bases, with 11 bases left in between. The CDR3 consists of 14 residues. The CDR3: CASSLVEVGQPQHF. CDR3 bases: TGTGCCAGCAGTTTAGTGGAAGTGGGACAGCCCCAGCATTTT.